The rows below give T cell receptor beta chains drawn from one sample of a study of Graves' ophthalmopathy and Graves' hyperthyroidism. TCRdb processed the multiplex PCR reads anew with MiXCR; each CDR3 protein has one entry. The repertoire holds about 400,000 distinct CDR3 sequences, with over 15% as singletons. Source material: peripheral blood. These receptor sequences come from a woman aged 18-29 years with stable Graves' hyperthyroidism. Both conserved end residues are part of each CDR3. Fields, in order: V gene, clone size, D gene, J gene, CDR3 length, CDR3 DNA, CDR3 protein. D genes are given only for firm matches. Clone size, where shown, is once, few, many, or a class for clones that have expanded.

TRBV5-4	few	TRBD1	TRBJ2-7	14	TGTGCCAGCAGCTCCTACAGGGGTACCTACGAGCAGTACTTC	CASSSYRGTYEQYF
TRBV4-1	.	.	TRBJ1-6	13	TGCGCCAGCAGCCAAGATACAATCCGGCCCCTCCACTTT	CASSQDTIRPLHF
TRBV29-1	many	.	TRBJ1-2	12	TGCAGCGTTGTTCGAGGGATCTATGGCTACACCTTC	CSVVRGIYGYTF
TRBV6-1	many	.	TRBJ1-2	14	TGTGCCAGCAGTCGATCCGACAGTAACTATGGCTACACCTTC	CASSRSDSNYGYTF
TRBV2	many	.	TRBJ1-3	13	TGTGCCAGCAGTGAATGGGAAGGAAACACCATATATTTT	CASSEWEGNTIYF
TRBV6-5	many	.	TRBJ1-5	13	TGTGCCAGCCGAGGGGTTGGGTATCAGCCCCAGCATTTT	CASRGVGYQPQHF
TRBV6-1	few	.	TRBJ2-7	13	TGTGCCAGCAGTGAAGGGACAGCCTACGAGCAGTACTTC	CASSEGTAYEQYF
TRBV11-1	few	TRBD1	TRBJ2-7	19	TGTGCCAGCAGTCGGACCTGGGGGACAGGGGGTCGCCCAACCTACGAGCAGTACTTC	CASSRTWGTGGRPTYEQYF
TRBV7-2	many	.	TRBJ1-3	15	TGTGCCAGCAGCTTAATGCCAGACTCTGGAAACACCATATATTTT	CASSLMPDSGNTIYF
TRBV7-2	.	.	TRBJ2-7	15	TGTGCCAGCAGCATGGATGGGGAAGGGTCCTACGAGCAGTACTTC	CASSMDGEGSYEQYF
TRBV15	many	.	TRBJ1-2	15	TGTGCCACCAGCAGAGATGTCGACGGCCGCGAGTCCCACACCTTC	CATSRDVDGRESHTF
TRBV20-1	many	TRBD2	TRBJ2-7	13	TGCAGTGCTAGAAGGGAGGGAACCTACGGGCAGTACTTC	CSARREGTYGQYF
TRBV27	many	TRBD1	TRBJ1-2	15	TGTGCCAGCAGTTTTGCCCATAAAAGACAGGGAGGCTACACCTTC	CASSFAHKRQGGYTF
TRBV7-3	many	.	TRBJ1-1	13	TGTGCCAGCAGTTTTGGGGGGCGGACTGAAGCTTTCTTT	CASSFGGRTEAFF
TRBV2	many	.	TRBJ2-7	12	TGTGCCAGCAGTTCAACAAACTACGAGCAGTACTTC	CASSSTNYEQYF
TRBV20-1	many	.	TRBJ2-7	13	TGCAGTGCTAGAGATATTGGGCGCGACGAGCAGTACTTC	CSARDIGRDEQYF
TRBV3-1	many	.	TRBJ1-1	14	TGTGCCAGCAGCCAAGGGACCCAGGGCACTGAAGCTTTCTTT	CASSQGTQGTEAFF
TRBV24-1	many	.	TRBJ1-2	11	TGTGCCACCAGTGATTATGACGGCTACACCTTC	CATSDYDGYTF
TRBV6-2/TRBV6-3	many	.	TRBJ1-3	16	TGTGCCAGCAGTTACAACACGGGCCACTCTGGAAACACCATATATTTT	CASSYNTGHSGNTIYF
TRBV6-2/TRBV6-3	many	.	TRBJ2-5	13	TGTGCCAGCGGGCCTTTGGTGGGAGAGACCCAGTACTTC	CASGPLVGETQYF
TRBV19	many	.	TRBJ1-2	15	TGTGCCAGTAGTATAAGGAGTCAGGCCCGACTAGGCTACACCTTC	CASSIRSQARLGYTF
TRBV6-2/TRBV6-3	many	.	TRBJ1-6	15	TGTGCCAGCAGTTACCTGGCAGCAAATAATTCACCCCTCCACTTT	CASSYLAANNSPLHF
TRBV7-3	many	.	TRBJ1-5	13	TGTGCCAGCAGCGCGGGACGAGGGCAGCCCCAGCATTTT	CASSAGRGQPQHF
TRBV24-1	many	TRBD1	TRBJ2-7	14	TGTGCCACCAGTGACGGGACAGTCTCCTACGAGCAGTACTTC	CATSDGTVSYEQYF
TRBV9	few	TRBD1	TRBJ1-1	15	TGTGCCAGCAGCGTACAGGGGGCGCCGGGCACTGAAGCTTTCTTT	CASSVQGAPGTEAFF
TRBV27	many	.	TRBJ1-2	14	TGTGCCAGCGGTCCTCGGGACCCCAGCTATGGCTACACCTTC	CASGPRDPSYGYTF
TRBV20-1	few	.	TRBJ2-7	15	TGCAGTGCTCGTCCGGGGGCTGGGGCAGGCGCCGAGCAGTACTTC	CSARPGAGAGAEQYF
TRBV28	many	.	TRBJ1-2	13	TGTGCCAGCTGCCCCGAGGGGCTTGGTGGCTACACCTTC	CASCPEGLGGYTF
TRBV6-1	many	.	TRBJ1-2	13	TGTGCCAGCAGTGACAGGGTGTACTATGGCTACACCTTC	CASSDRVYYGYTF
TRBV19	many	TRBD1	TRBJ1-2	15	TGTGCCAGTATCGCACTTGGGACAGCAGACTATGGCTACACCTTC	CASIALGTADYGYTF
TRBV12-3/TRBV12-4	many	TRBD1	TRBJ1-1	15	TGTGCCAGCAGTCCGGGCTCGACAGGGTACACTGAAGCTTTCTTT	CASSPGSTGYTEAFF
TRBV18	few	TRBD1	TRBJ1-1	15	TGTGCCAGCCGATTCTCGGGACAGGAACGCACTGAAGCTTTCTTT	CASRFSGQERTEAFF
TRBV4-1	few	.	TRBJ1-5	17	TGCGCCAGCAGCCAAGTAGGAGTTCCCGTTAGCAATCAGCCCCAGCATTTT	CASSQVGVPVSNQPQHF
TRBV7-2	few	.	TRBJ1-1	12	TGTGCCAGCAGCCCGATCAGGGGATGGGCTTTCTTT	CASSPIRGWAFF
TRBV11-2	.	TRBD1	TRBJ2-4	14	TGTGCCAGCAGCTCTGACAGGGTTACGAACATTCAGTACTTC	CASSSDRVTNIQYF
TRBV7-9	many	.	TRBJ1-1	13	TGTGCCAGCAGCCCTCGACCGAACACTGAAGCTTTCTTT	CASSPRPNTEAFF
TRBV5-1	many	.	TRBJ1-1	14	TGCGCCAGCAGCGACGGGGCCCTTTCTTTTGAAGCTTTCTTT	CASSDGALSFEAFF
TRBV25-1	.	TRBD1	TRBJ1-1	14	TGTGCCTGCAGTGAATCAGGGGGTCGCACTGAAGCTTTCTTT	CACSESGGRTEAFF
TRBV6-4	many	.	TRBJ2-7	19	TGTGCCAGCAGCCGGGACGGACAGCGACCATACGAGGCGCATGACGAGCAGTACTTC	CASSRDGQRPYEAHDEQYF
TRBV7-9	many	TRBD1	TRBJ1-2	15	TGTGCCAGCAGCTTCGGACAGGGGGCTAACTATGGCTACACCTTC	CASSFGQGANYGYTF
TRBV28	many	.	TRBJ1-1	13	TGTGCCAGTCTCAGCAGGGGAGACACTGAAGCTTTCTTT	CASLSRGDTEAFF
TRBV11-1	few	TRBD2	TRBJ2-7	17	TGTGCCAGCAGCCTCCCACCTACTAGCGGATCCCTGGGTGAGCAGTACTTC	CASSLPPTSGSLGEQYF
TRBV6-1	many	.	TRBJ1-3	14	TGTGCCAGCAGTAAACAGGACTCTGGAAACACCATATATTTT	CASSKQDSGNTIYF
TRBV28	many	TRBD1	TRBJ2-7	15	TGTGCCAGCAGCACACCGGGACAGGGATCCTACGAGCAGTACTTC	CASSTPGQGSYEQYF
TRBV28	many	TRBD1	TRBJ2-2	16	TGTGCCAGCATCAACGCAGGGACAGGGGACACCGGGGAGCTGTTTTTT	CASINAGTGDTGELFF
TRBV19	many	.	TRBJ1-5	17	TGTGCCAGTAGTATAGATCTAAGCCAACATAGCAATCAGCCCCAGCATTTT	CASSIDLSQHSNQPQHF
TRBV29-1	few	.	TRBJ1-3	15	TGCAGCGTTGAGGATGGGGGGATCTCTGGAAACACCATATATTTT	CSVEDGGISGNTIYF
TRBV20-1	many	.	TRBJ2-5	14	TGCAGTGCTTTCCGCTCCGACCGGAAAGAGACCCAGTACTTC	CSAFRSDRKETQYF
TRBV10-2	many	TRBD1	TRBJ2-7	17	TGCGCCAGCAGTGAGTCGATGGGACAGGGGGCGAGGAACGAGCAGTACTTC	CASSESMGQGARNEQYF
TRBV6-2/TRBV6-3	many	.	TRBJ1-3	14	TGTGCCAGCAGATCAGGGTTCTCTGGAAACACCATATATTTT	CASRSGFSGNTIYF
TRBV12-3/TRBV12-4	many	.	TRBJ1-1	13	TGTGCCAGCAGTTTCCGTATGAACACTGAAGCTTTCTTT	CASSFRMNTEAFF
TRBV5-1	many	TRBD1	TRBJ2-2	14	TGCGCCAGCACCGGGACAGGGTACACCGGGGAGCTGTTTTTT	CASTGTGYTGELFF
TRBV19	many	.	TRBJ2-5	12	TGTGCCAGTAGTGGCTTCCATGAGACCCAGTACTTC	CASSGFHETQYF
TRBV19	few	TRBD1	TRBJ2-7	15	TGTGCCAGCCAGGGGATGGGGACAGGGAAGTACGAGCAGTACTTC	CASQGMGTGKYEQYF
TRBV6-5	many	.	TRBJ1-1	14	TGTGCCAGCAGTTTACCGGGACAGAACACTGAAGCTTTCTTT	CASSLPGQNTEAFF